This TCR beta chain emerged from a study of technical replicates of blood from several donors. The CDR3 spans 14 residues. Trimming stripped 3 bases from V and 10 bases from J, with 13 bases between. CDR1 is LNHDA, CDR2 SQIVND, per germline (reference sequence). Clones were sequenced by immunoSEQ multiplex PCR, and TCRdb holds only the in-frame ones, with some missing. The data hold 79,000 or so clones, with roughly 90% observed a single time. This sequence was found in a human donor in good health. J is TRBJ1-6 and V is TRBV19; tentatively, D is TRBD1 (6 bases). The specimen sequenced was T cells isolated from PBMCs. The CDR3 DNA reads TGTGCCAGTAGTATGCTGCAGGGGAGCTCACCCCTCCACTTT. Residues: CASSMLQGSSPLHF.